In its sample, the clone carrying this T cell receptor beta chain was seen a few times. The target antigen is unknown. These data come from a study of early T cells in non-severe SARS-CoV-2 infection. General study points: Comparison of clonotypes with VDJdb favored anti-spike CD8 responses while missing private and CD4 specificities.

TCRdb used MiXCR to reprocess the 5' RACE reads, holding one entry per CDR3 protein. The sample holds around 78,000 distinct CDR3 sequences; around 10% are singletons and the top ten take more than 7.5%. The sequenced sample was whole blood, obtained at baseline. The origin of this receptor is an adult who was a healthcare worker with PCR-confirmed SARS-CoV-2 infection or an uninfected control (not recorded which).

The CDR3 region is CASSLLSSWPYNEQFF. CDR3 bases: TGTGCCAGCAGTTTACTGTCTAGCTGGCCTTACAATGAGCAGTTCTTC. The chain couples TRBV12-3 or TRBV12-4 to TRBJ2-1; tentatively, D is TRBD2 (5 bases). The CDR3 covers 16 residues. V dropped 2 bases and J dropped 4 bases, with 15 bases sitting between them.